This T cell receptor (beta chain) was sequenced for a study of early T cells in non-severe SARS-CoV-2 infection. Across the study: With bulk RNA from unsorted whole blood as input, sequencing yielded unpaired chains.

About this clonotype itself: The antigen is not known.

Germline CDR1 reads SGHTA; CDR2 reads FQGNSA. Trimming cost V 4 bases and J 0 bases; bases outside gene matches: 5. This CDR3 comprises 16 residues. Individual cDNA molecules were tagged with unique molecular identifiers, the study reported. MiXCR was run by TCRdb on the 5' RACE reads, yielding one entry per CDR3 protein. The table records some 29,000 distinct CDR3 sequences, 4.5% of them present only once. Study-wide points: Using VDJdb, the matching emphasized anti-spike CD8 responses while missing private and CD4 specificities.

The rearrangement joins TRBV7-2 to TRBJ1-4; 7 bases agree with TRBD1. The sequencing input was whole blood. The TCR originated in an adult who was a healthcare worker with PCR-confirmed SARS-CoV-2 infection or an uninfected control (not recorded which). The CDR3 DNA reads TGTGCCAGCAGCTCGGGACAGACAACAACTAATGAAAAACTGTTTTTT. Residues: CASSSGQTTTNEKLFF.